Below, 5 T cell receptor beta chains from the same sample are listed, as sequenced in a study of long-term antiretroviral therapy in people with HIV. A v3.0 immunoSEQ assay was performed at survey level. Clones were sequenced by immunoSEQ multiplex PCR, and TCRdb holds only the in-frame ones, with some missing. The table has tens of thousands of clones, roughly 87% seen once; the top ten hold 1%. Sequenced material: unsorted PBMCs, taken 2 years after starting antiretroviral therapy. The receptors originated from a man in his forties or fifties with HIV.

The chain employs TRBV5-4 and TRBJ1-2; no reliable D call. This CDR3 contains 13 residues. Germline V gene sequence: CDR1 SGHNT, CDR2 YYREEE (reference sequence). Trimming took off 4 bases at V and 4 bases at J, with 11 bases between the two ends. CDR3 sequence reads: CASSPGGIYGYTF. The CDR3 nucleotides read TGTGCCAGCAGCCCGGGAGGGATCTATGGCTACACCTTC.

The chain joins TRBV2 to TRBJ2-3, with D possibly being TRBD1 (6 bases). Trimming shortened V by 8 bases and J by 4 bases, and 16 bases separated the two germline ends. CDR3 length equals 14 residues. Germline lookup yields CDR1 SNHLY and CDR2 FYNNEI. The CDR3 DNA sequence: TGTGCCAGCCTGGGGGCATATATTCCAGATACGCAGTATTTT. Translating gives CASLGAYIPDTQYF.

V gene TRBV29-1 combines with J gene TRBJ2-5; 8 bases fit TRBD2. Unmatched junction bases numbered 7, after V lost 3 bases and J lost 4 bases. Germline-derived CDR1 and CDR2 are SQVTM and ANQGSEA. This CDR3 has 14 amino acids. The CDR3 region is CSVEGGGLVETQYF. The CDR3 nucleotides read TGCAGCGTTGAGGGCGGGGGGCTCGTAGAGACCCAGTACTTC.

The chain has TRBV28 and TRBJ1-1, with a weak D call TRBD1 (5 bases). V dropped 7 bases and J dropped 0 bases, with 15 bases sitting between them. Per the germline V gene, CDR1 is MDHEN and CDR2 is SYDVKM. CDR3 length: 15 amino acids. The CDR3 is CASNPGGPVNTEAFF. The CDR3 region has the DNA TGTGCCAGCAACCCCGGGGGACCGGTGAACACTGAAGCTTTCTTT.

The chain has TRBV19 and TRBJ2-5; tentatively, D is TRBD1 (5 bases). Germline CDR1 and CDR2: LNHDA and SQIVND (reference sequence). This CDR3 has 16 amino acids. V shed 1 base and J shed 3 bases, with 15 bases lying between them. For the CDR3, the DNA is TGTGCCAGTAGTATAGCGGCCCCAGGGAAGAAAGAGACCCAGTACTTC. Its protein product is CASSIAAPGKKETQYF.